This is a list of T cell receptor beta chains from one sample in a study of CD8 T cells in Susac syndrome. Via MiXCR, TCRdb re-called the immunoSEQ multiplex PCR reads, giving one row per CDR3 protein. The sample has 100,000 to 150,000 distinct CDR3 sequences, 75% to 90% seen once. The sequenced sample was CD8+ T cells from PBMCs. These TCRs come from a human donor with multiple sclerosis. Both conserved end residues are trimmed from each CDR3. Some rows have no size entry. The others give once, few or many, or a class for an expanded clone.

j_gene | abundance | v_gene | CDR3aa
TRBJ1-1 | - | TRBV27 | ASSLERHTEAF
TRBJ1-1 | - | TRBV6-5 | ATRGGEAF
TRBJ1-1 | - | TRBV28 | ASSPRRAVAF
TRBJ1-2 | - | TRBV20-1 | SASPPLTGLGYT
TRBJ1-1 | once | TRBV21-1 | ASSKGVPGGGTEAF
TRBJ1-1 | - | TRBV6-2/TRBV6-3 | ASSPLGGNTEAF
TRBJ2-1 | - | TRBV19 | ASSLRVNEQF
TRBJ1-2 | - | TRBV5-6 | ASSLDFGGYT
TRBJ1-1 | - | TRBV3-1 | ASSLGRAAEAF
TRBJ2-5 | - | TRBV10-3 | AISDRTAKETQY
TRBJ2-1 | many | TRBV6-1 | ASSLQGLHNEQF
TRBJ1-2 | - | TRBV9 | ASSVGSGTGAFGDGYT
TRBJ1-2 | - | TRBV5-5 | ASSAGQDGYT
TRBJ2-7 | few | TRBV5-4 | ASSLGDSSYEQY
TRBJ2-7 | - | TRBV30 | AWSETEAYEQY
TRBJ2-1 | - | TRBV6-2/TRBV6-3 | ASSLAGAPYNEQF
TRBJ2-1 | - | TRBV6-5 | ASRSTSGSWEQF
TRBJ2-7 | - | TRBV5-8 | ASSLGAGQGSYEQY
TRBJ2-7 | - | TRBV28 | ASSPTVAVSYEQY
TRBJ2-5 | - | TRBV6-5 | ASSYLSPGLAGESGTQY
TRBJ2-5 | - | TRBV10-3 | AISESAGGPSETQY
TRBJ2-2 | - | TRBV29-1 | SAPGPGELF
TRBJ1-6 | once | TRBV30 | AWSPGSPLH
TRBJ2-2 | - | TRBV27 | ASRWGALDTGELF
TRBJ2-1 | - | TRBV27 | ASSGLAEQF
TRBJ2-1 | - | TRBV7-9 | ASSLASWGNNEQF
TRBJ2-1 | - | TRBV30 | ASLSGMGSNEQF
TRBJ2-3 | - | TRBV21-1 | ASSKRQVRSTDTQY
TRBJ2-1 | - | TRBV14 | ASSSDGLGEQF